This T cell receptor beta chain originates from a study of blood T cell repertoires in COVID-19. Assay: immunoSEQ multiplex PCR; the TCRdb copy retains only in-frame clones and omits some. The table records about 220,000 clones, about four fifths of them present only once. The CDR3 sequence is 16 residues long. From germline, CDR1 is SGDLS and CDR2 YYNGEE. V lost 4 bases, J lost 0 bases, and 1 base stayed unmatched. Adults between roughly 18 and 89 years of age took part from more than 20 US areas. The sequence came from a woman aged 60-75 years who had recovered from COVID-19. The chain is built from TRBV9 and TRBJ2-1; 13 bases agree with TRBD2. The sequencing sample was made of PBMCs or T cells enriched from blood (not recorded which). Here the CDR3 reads CASSRTSGGSYNEQFF. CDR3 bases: TGTGCCAGCAGCCGGACTAGCGGGGGCTCCTACAATGAGCAGTTCTTC.